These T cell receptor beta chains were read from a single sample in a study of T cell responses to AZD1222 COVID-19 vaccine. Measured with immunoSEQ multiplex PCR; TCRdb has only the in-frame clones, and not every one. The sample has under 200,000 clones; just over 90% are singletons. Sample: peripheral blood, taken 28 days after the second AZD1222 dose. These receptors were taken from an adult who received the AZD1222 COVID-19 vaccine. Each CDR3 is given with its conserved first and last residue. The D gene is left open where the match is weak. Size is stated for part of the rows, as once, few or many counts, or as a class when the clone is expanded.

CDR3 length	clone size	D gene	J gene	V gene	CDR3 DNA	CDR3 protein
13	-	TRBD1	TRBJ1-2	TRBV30	TGTGCCTGGAGGACAGGGGGTGTCTATGGCTACACCTTC	CAWRTGGVYGYTF
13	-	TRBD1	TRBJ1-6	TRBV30	TGTGCCTGGCTGACAGGGAACAATTCACCCCTCCACTTT	CAWLTGNNSPLHF
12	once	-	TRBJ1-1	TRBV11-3	TGTGCCAGCAGCGTAGGACAGACTGAAGCTTTCTTT	CASSVGQTEAFF
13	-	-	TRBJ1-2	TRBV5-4	TGTGCCAGCAGCTTGGCGGCCGGTTATGGCTACACCTTC	CASSLAAGYGYTF
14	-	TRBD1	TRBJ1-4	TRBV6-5	TGTGCCAGCAGACGGACAGGGGCCCTAGAAAAACTGTTTTTT	CASRRTGALEKLFF
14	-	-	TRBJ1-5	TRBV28	TGTGCCAGCAGAACGGGGGGAAGCAATCAGCCCCAGCATTTT	CASRTGGSNQPQHF
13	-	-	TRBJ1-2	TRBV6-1	TGTGCCAGCAGTGAGGACCCGGGACGGGGCTACACCTTC	CASSEDPGRGYTF
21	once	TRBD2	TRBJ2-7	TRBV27	TGTGCCAGCAGTTCTATACGGTCCGGGACTAGCGCCAGGTACCCCCTCTACGAGCAGTACTTC	CASSSIRSGTSARYPLYEQYF
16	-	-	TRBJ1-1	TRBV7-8	TGTGCCAGCAGCTTAGCCTACTCCCGGGGGAACACTGAAGCTTTCTTT	CASSLAYSRGNTEAFF
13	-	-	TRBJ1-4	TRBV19	TGTGCCAGTAGTTCCCAGGCCGGTGAAAAACTGTTTTTT	CASSSQAGEKLFF
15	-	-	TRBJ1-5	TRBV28	TGTGCCAGCAGTTTATTAAGGCGGGGAGAACAGCCCCAGCATTTT	CASSLLRRGEQPQHF
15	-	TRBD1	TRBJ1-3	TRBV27	TGTGCCAGCAGTTCCGACAGGGTCTCGGGAAACACCATATATTTT	CASSSDRVSGNTIYF
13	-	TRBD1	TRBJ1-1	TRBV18	TGTGCCAGCTCGAGGACAGGGAACACTGAAGCTTTCTTT	CASSRTGNTEAFF
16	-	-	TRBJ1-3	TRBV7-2	TGTGCCAGCAGCTTAGCGATTCCGAGCTCTGGAAACACCATATATTTT	CASSLAIPSSGNTIYF
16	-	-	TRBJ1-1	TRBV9	TGTGCCAGCAGCGTCGTAGACGGACCGCCTTCCGGTGAAGCTTTCTTT	CASSVVDGPPSGEAFF
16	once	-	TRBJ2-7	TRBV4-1	TGCGCCAGCAGCCAAGATCTAACAGGGCCTTCCTACGAGCAGTACTTC	CASSQDLTGPSYEQYF
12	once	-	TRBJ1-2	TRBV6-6	TGTGCCAGCAGTTACGGGGGGTATGGCTACACCTTC	CASSYGGYGYTF
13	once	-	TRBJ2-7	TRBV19	TGTGCCAGTAGAAACAGGGAAACCCACGAGCAGTACTTC	CASRNRETHEQYF
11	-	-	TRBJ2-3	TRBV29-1	TGCAGCGTCCGGTGGGGGGATACGCAGTATTTT	CSVRWGDTQYF
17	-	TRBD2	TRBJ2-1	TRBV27	TGTGCCAGCAGTACGTGGACTAGCGGGAGGGCCGGCAATGAGCAGTTCTTC	CASSTWTSGRAGNEQFF
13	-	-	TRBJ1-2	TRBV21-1	TGTGCCAGCAGCAAAGGAGGGGTCTATGGCTACACCTTC	CASSKGGVYGYTF
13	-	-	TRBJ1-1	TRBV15	TGTGCCACCAGCAGAGGGTGGAACACTGAAGCTTTCTTT	CATSRGWNTEAFF
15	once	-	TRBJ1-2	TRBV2	TGTGCCAGCAGTGAAGGGCAGGCATTAAACTATGGCTACACCTTC	CASSEGQALNYGYTF
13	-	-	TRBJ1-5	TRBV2	TGTGCCAGCAGGAGGGACGAGGGACAGCCCCAGCATTTT	CASRRDEGQPQHF
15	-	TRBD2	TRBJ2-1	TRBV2	TGTGCCAGCAGTGAATTAGCGGGGGGATACAATGAGCAGTTCTTC	CASSELAGGYNEQFF
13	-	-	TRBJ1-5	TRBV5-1	TGCGCCAGCAGCTTGGAGGTAGATCAGCCCCAGCATTTT	CASSLEVDQPQHF
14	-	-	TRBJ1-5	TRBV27	TGTGCCAGCAGACCACAGGGAGGCAATCAGCCCCAGCATTTT	CASRPQGGNQPQHF
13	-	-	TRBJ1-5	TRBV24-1	TGTGCCACAAGCGTACTGACCAATCAGCCCCAGCATTTT	CATSVLTNQPQHF
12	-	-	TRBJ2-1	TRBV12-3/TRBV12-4	TGTGCCCAGGGAAGCTCCTACAATGAGCAGTTCTTC	CAQGSSYNEQFF